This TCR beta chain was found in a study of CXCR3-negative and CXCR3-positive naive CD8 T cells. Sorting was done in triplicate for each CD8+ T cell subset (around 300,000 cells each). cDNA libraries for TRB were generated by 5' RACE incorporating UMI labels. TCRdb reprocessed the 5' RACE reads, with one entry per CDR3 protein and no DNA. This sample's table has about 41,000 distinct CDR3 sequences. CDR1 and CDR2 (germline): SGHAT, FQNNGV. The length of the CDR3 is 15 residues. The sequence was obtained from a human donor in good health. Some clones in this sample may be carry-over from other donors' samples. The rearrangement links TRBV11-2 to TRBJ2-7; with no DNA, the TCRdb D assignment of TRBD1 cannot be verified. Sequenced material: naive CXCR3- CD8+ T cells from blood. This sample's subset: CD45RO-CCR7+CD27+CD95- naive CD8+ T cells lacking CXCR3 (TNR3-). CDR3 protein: CASSSGSGAPLEQYF.